Detailed here is one T cell receptor beta chain. Recovered status in Cohort 3 required two negative PCRs, clearance, or symptom resolution. Trimming took 3 bases from V and 1 from J, leaving 8 bases between them. The V gene's germline CDR1 is SEHNR and CDR2 FQNEAQ (reference sequence). The CDR3 is 14 amino acids. The entry originates in a study of blood T cell repertoires in COVID-19. Method: immunoSEQ multiplex PCR; TCRdb's copy keeps in-frame clones and lacks some. The table shows 350,000 to 400,000 clones, with around nine tenths occurring only once. Sequencing was carried out using PBMCs or T cells enriched from blood (not recorded which). The sequence was obtained from a woman aged 18-35 years who had recovered from COVID-19. V gene TRBV7-9 combines with J gene TRBJ2-3, with D tentatively TRBD2 (6 bases). CDR3 DNA: TGTGCCAGCAGCTTTGGCGGGGGCACAGATACGCAGTATTTT. This gives the protein CASSFGGGTDTQYF.